The rows below give T cell receptor beta chains drawn from one sample of a study of OX40 agonist ivuxolimab in advanced cancers. Clones were sequenced by immunoSEQ multiplex PCR, and TCRdb holds only the in-frame ones, with some missing. The top ten clones hold 40% to 65% of a sample with some 19,000 clones, approximately 86% of them seen once. The material sequenced was CD4+ or CD8+ T cells sorted from blood, taken in a trial of the OX40 agonist ivuxolimab. The receptors here all came from an adult with an advanced solid tumor such as melanoma, head and neck, liver or kidney cancer. CDR3s include the opening cysteine and the closing phenylalanine or tryptophan. Fields, in order: D gene, J gene, V gene, clone size, CDR3 DNA, CDR3 protein. A D gene is named only where the DNA matches it firmly. Not all rows give a size; the values are once, few, many and, for expanded clones, a class.

. | TRBJ2-7 | TRBV9 | . | TGTGCCAGCAGCCCAGGAGAGTTAATCTACGAGCAGTACTTC | CASSPGELIYEQYF
. | TRBJ2-3 | TRBV2 | . | TGTGCCAGAACGGGGGACATACAACGAGATACGCAGTATTTT | CARTGDIQRDTQYF
. | TRBJ2-7 | TRBV10-2 | . | TGCGCCAGCAGCGCGGACAAGTACTACGAGCAGTACTTC | CASSADKYYEQYF
. | TRBJ2-7 | TRBV14 | . | TGTGCCAGCAGCATTGGGGCGCTCTACGAGCAGTACTTC | CASSIGALYEQYF
. | TRBJ2-7 | TRBV9 | . | TGTGCCAGCAGCGTAGCAGGGACATTTACCTACGAGCAGTACTTC | CASSVAGTFTYEQYF
. | TRBJ1-2 | TRBV19 | once | TGTGCCAGTAAGTCGGACATGCACTATGGCTACACCTTC | CASKSDMHYGYTF
. | TRBJ2-3 | TRBV9 | few | TGTGCCAGCAGCGTAGAAGGCTTTAGCACAGATACGCAGTATTTT | CASSVEGFSTDTQYF
. | TRBJ1-2 | TRBV30 | . | TGTGCCTACCCATCGGTAGATACCTATGGCTACACCTTC | CAYPSVDTYGYTF
TRBD2 | TRBJ2-3 | TRBV7-3 | once | TGTGCCAGCAGCTGGATAGCGGGGCGGGCGGATACGCAGTATTTT | CASSWIAGRADTQYF
. | TRBJ1-2 | TRBV4-1 | . | TGCGCCAGCAGCCAAGAGGCAGGGTTGAACTATGGCTACACCTTC | CASSQEAGLNYGYTF
TRBD1 | TRBJ2-1 | TRBV6-5 | . | TGTGCCAGCAGTTACGGGACAGGGAATGAGCAGTTCTTC | CASSYGTGNEQFF
TRBD1 | TRBJ1-2 | TRBV7-9 | few | TGTGCCAGCAGCTGGGGGACAGTGAACTATGGCTACACCTTC | CASSWGTVNYGYTF
. | TRBJ1-4 | TRBV9 | once | TGTGCCAGCAGCGTACAGGATGGGAATGAAAAACTGTTTTTT | CASSVQDGNEKLFF
. | TRBJ1-2 | TRBV4-1 | . | TGCGCCAGCAGCCAAGTCGCAGGGAATTATGGCTACACCTTC | CASSQVAGNYGYTF
TRBD2 | TRBJ2-5 | TRBV6-6 | few | TGTGCCAGCAGTTACTCGGGACTAGCGGGAAAAGAGACCCAGTACTTC | CASSYSGLAGKETQYF
. | TRBJ2-7 | TRBV7-9 | . | TGTGCCAGCAGCTTAGAACAGGGCGGGTACGAGCAGTACTTC | CASSLEQGGYEQYF
. | TRBJ2-6 | TRBV19 | . | TGTGCCAGTAGTAAAACGGGACACTCTGGGGCCAACGTCCTGACTTTC | CASSKTGHSGANVLTF
. | TRBJ1-2 | TRBV7-9 | . | TGTGCCAGCAGCCTCGATTATGGCTACACCTTC | CASSLDYGYTF
. | TRBJ2-2 | TRBV2 | . | TGTGCCAGCGGTGCGGTCGAAGGGGAGCTGTTTTTT | CASGAVEGELFF
. | TRBJ1-1 | TRBV19 | . | TGTGCCAGTAGTCCCGGGGGCTTGAACACTGAAGCTTTCTTT | CASSPGGLNTEAFF
. | TRBJ1-4 | TRBV7-9 | once | TGTGCCAGCAGTTCAAGACGCGGCAGCCCCGGGAAACTGTTTTTT | CASSSRRGSPGKLFF
. | TRBJ2-5 | TRBV11-2 | . | TGTGCCACCCAAGGGAGGGGGTTAGTAGTAGAGACCCAGTACTTC | CATQGRGLVVETQYF
. | TRBJ2-3 | TRBV30 | . | TGTGCCTGGGGAGGACAGCTCGGGATCGGCACAGATACGCAGTATTTT | CAWGGQLGIGTDTQYF
. | TRBJ2-2 | TRBV2 | . | TGTGCCAGCATAGTTGGGAGAGTCAGCCGCAACACCGGGGAGCTGTTTTTT | CASIVGRVSRNTGELFF
. | TRBJ1-2 | TRBV6-5 | . | TGTGCCAGCAGACCGCAATTGACCGGTGGCTACACCTTC | CASRPQLTGGYTF
. | TRBJ2-2 | TRBV6-6 | . | TGTGCCAGCTCGAAAAGAGCGGACACCGGGGAGCTGTTTTTT | CASSKRADTGELFF
. | TRBJ2-7 | TRBV19 | . | TGTGCCAGTAGTACTGGATACGGAACCTACGAGCAGTACTTC | CASSTGYGTYEQYF
TRBD2 | TRBJ2-1 | TRBV7-6 | . | TGTGCCAGCAGTCCATCAGCGGGGGATTACAATGAGCAGTTCTTC | CASSPSAGDYNEQFF
. | TRBJ2-5 | TRBV9 | . | TGTGCCAGCAGCGTAGTCTGGGGCGGGGAGACCCAGTACTTC | CASSVVWGGETQYF
. | TRBJ2-7 | TRBV13 | . | TGTGCCAGCAGCCAAGGGGCCGAGTCTATGGAGTACTTC | CASSQGAESMEYF
. | TRBJ2-2 | TRBV1 | . | TGCACCAGCAGCCGACAGGGGGACACCGGGGAGCTGTTTTTT | CTSSRQGDTGELFF
. | TRBJ1-2 | TRBV27 | . | TGTGCCAGCAGCGGCGAAACAGGGAGGAGTGGCTACACCTTC | CASSGETGRSGYTF
. | TRBJ2-7 | TRBV5-4 | . | TGTGCCAGCAGCTTGGCCGACAGTCACTACGAGCAGTACTTC | CASSLADSHYEQYF
. | TRBJ1-2 | TRBV21-1 | . | TGTGCCAGCAGCAAAGGGGACTATGGCTACACCTTC | CASSKGDYGYTF
. | TRBJ1-1 | TRBV9 | . | TGTGCCAGCAGCGAGGGAGGTGCCAGCCATATGAACACTGAAGCTTTCTTT | CASSEGGASHMNTEAFF
. | TRBJ2-1 | TRBV4-1 | . | TGCGCCAGCAGCCACGTGGCGGGAAGCTCCTACAATGAGCAGTTCTTC | CASSHVAGSSYNEQFF
. | TRBJ2-5 | TRBV7-9 | once | TGTGCCAGCAGCTCGGGGACTGGGTTCGAGTACTTC | CASSSGTGFEYF
. | TRBJ1-2 | TRBV2 | . | TGTGCCAGCAGCGATCAACACGGCTACACCTTC | CASSDQHGYTF
. | TRBJ2-2 | TRBV7-9 | . | TGTGCCAGCAGCTCAGGCACCGGGGAGCTGTTTTTT | CASSSGTGELFF
. | TRBJ2-7 | TRBV27 | . | TGTGCCAGCAGTTACAACTTCGAGAGCGCTGGTTACGAGCAGTACTTC | CASSYNFESAGYEQYF
. | TRBJ1-5 | TRBV2 | few | TGTGCCAGCAGTGAGAGGGGGACCGGGGGACAGCCCCAGCATTTT | CASSERGTGGQPQHF
TRBD1 | TRBJ1-3 | TRBV9 | . | TGTGCCAGCAGCGGAACAGGGGACCGGGGGGACACCATATATTTT | CASSGTGDRGDTIYF
TRBD1 | TRBJ2-2 | TRBV6-5 | . | TGTGCCAGCAGTTTAAGGACAGGGGTCGCCGGGGAGCTGTTTTTT | CASSLRTGVAGELFF
. | TRBJ1-1 | TRBV19 | . | TGTGCCAGTAGTATCTTCACGGCAGGCGCTACTGAAGCTTTCTTT | CASSIFTAGATEAFF
TRBD1 | TRBJ1-1 | TRBV11-2 | once | TGTGCCAGCAGCTTGAGGGGGCTTAGCACTGAAGCTTTCTTT | CASSLRGLSTEAFF
. | TRBJ2-7 | TRBV7-9 | . | TGTGCCAGCAGCTTAGGAGGCCTACTCTCCTACGAGCAGTACTTC | CASSLGGLLSYEQYF
. | TRBJ2-7 | TRBV2 | . | TGTGCCATCAAAGGAGCGCAAACCATCTCCTACGAGCAGTACTTC | CAIKGAQTISYEQYF
TRBD1 | TRBJ1-3 | TRBV5-1 | . | TGCGCCAGCAGCTTCGACAGGGGAGCTGGAAACACCATATATTTT | CASSFDRGAGNTIYF
TRBD2 | TRBJ2-1 | TRBV6-5 | . | TGTGCCAGCAACAACGGGGGGAGTGAGCAGTTCTTC | CASNNGGSEQFF
. | TRBJ2-3 | TRBV29-1 | . | TGCAGCGTTCGGGACCTCACAGATACGCAGTATTTT | CSVRDLTDTQYF
. | TRBJ2-7 | TRBV11-3 | once | TGTGCCAGCAGCCCAGGGGCCGGGGACTACGAGCAGTACTTC | CASSPGAGDYEQYF
. | TRBJ2-7 | TRBV9 | . | TGTGCCAGCAGCCCAACTAGGGGAGCCCTTGCGGACGAGCAGTACTTC | CASSPTRGALADEQYF
. | TRBJ2-7 | TRBV27 | . | TGTGCCAGCAGTCCAAACAGGGTCTCGACGGCCACCTACGAGCAGTACTTC | CASSPNRVSTATYEQYF
TRBD2 | TRBJ2-1 | TRBV6-5 | . | TGTGCCAGCAGTTCGATCCCACTAGCGGGATATGAGCAGTTCTTC | CASSSIPLAGYEQFF
. | TRBJ2-2 | TRBV7-2 | . | TGTGCCAGCAGCTTAGGACAGATGAACACCGGGGAGCTGTTTTTT | CASSLGQMNTGELFF